Here is one TCR beta chain with its context. Donors each provided roughly 9.6 milliliters of peripheral blood. V was clipped by 6 bases and J by 5 bases; unmatched bases: 6. The CDR3 is made up of 14 amino acids. Germline CDR1 is MNHEY and CDR2 is SVGAGI. With a J-beta primer mix and a sample-barcoded 5' primer, a second PCR ran about 7 to 11 cycles. One entry per CDR3 protein, called by TCRdb with MiXCR from the 5' RACE reads. The data hold some 1,000,000 distinct CDR3 sequences, with about 25% observed a single time. The data originate from a study of blood T cells in healthy people across ages. These data also formed part of another study, on T cells of mothers and their children. As that report states: Maternal samples each gave over 9.5 million TCR beta CDR3 reads, and child samples several million each.

The rearrangement uses TRBV6-5 and TRBJ2-2; 7 bases agree with TRBD1. The sample was blood. This TCR was sampled from a girl aged 2-10 years in good health. The CDR3 DNA sequence: TGTGCCAGCAGCTACAGGGGAAGAACCGGGGAGCTGTTTTTT. Translation gives CASSYRGRTGELFF.